The sequence of this T cell receptor (beta chain) was determined in a study of T cells after yellow fever vaccination. This clonotype showed up just a few times. Antigen specificity is unknown. One end of the junction is discordant with germline, which a read error may explain. From germline, CDR1 is LGHDT and CDR2 YNNKEL (reference sequence). The length of the CDR3 is 13 residues. Study-wide findings and caveats: Bulk-population clonotypes that are abundant could appear as contaminants in FACS-sorted repertoires. Primary-vaccination clones mostly resurfaced post-booster (less than 98% CD4, more than 80% CD8).

TCRdb re-called the 5' RACE reads with MiXCR, one entry per CDR3 protein. The table has fewer than 450,000 distinct CDR3 sequences, roughly 7.5% seen once; the top ten hold 17%. This material consisted of PBMCs, taken around 45 days after the first yellow fever vaccination. V gene TRBV3-1 combines with J gene TRBJ1-2; the D gene is possibly TRBD1 (5 bases). The origin of this receptor is a man between 18 and 29 years old who received the YFV17D yellow fever vaccine. The CDR3 DNA reads TGTGCCAGCAGCGAAGACAGTTTCTATGGCTACACCTTC. Encoded protein: CASSEDSFYGYTF.